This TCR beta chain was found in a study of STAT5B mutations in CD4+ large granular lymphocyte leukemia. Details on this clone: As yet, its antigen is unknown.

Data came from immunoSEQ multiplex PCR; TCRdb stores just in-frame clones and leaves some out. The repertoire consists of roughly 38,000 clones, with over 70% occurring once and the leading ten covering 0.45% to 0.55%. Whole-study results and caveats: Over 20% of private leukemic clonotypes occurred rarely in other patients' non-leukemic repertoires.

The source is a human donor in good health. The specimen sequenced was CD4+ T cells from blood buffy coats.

The CDR3 DNA follows: TGTGCCAGCAGCTTAGACAGGACAGGGATGTCACCCCTCCACTTT. This sequence encodes CASSLDRTGMSPLHF. The V call is TRBV7-9, the J call TRBJ1-6, with 8 bases lining up with TRBD1. The CDR3 spans 15 residues. With 1 base clipped from V and 10 bases from J, the junction kept 6 bases outside the gene matches. Germline loops: CDR1 SEHNR, CDR2 FQNEAQ (reference sequence).